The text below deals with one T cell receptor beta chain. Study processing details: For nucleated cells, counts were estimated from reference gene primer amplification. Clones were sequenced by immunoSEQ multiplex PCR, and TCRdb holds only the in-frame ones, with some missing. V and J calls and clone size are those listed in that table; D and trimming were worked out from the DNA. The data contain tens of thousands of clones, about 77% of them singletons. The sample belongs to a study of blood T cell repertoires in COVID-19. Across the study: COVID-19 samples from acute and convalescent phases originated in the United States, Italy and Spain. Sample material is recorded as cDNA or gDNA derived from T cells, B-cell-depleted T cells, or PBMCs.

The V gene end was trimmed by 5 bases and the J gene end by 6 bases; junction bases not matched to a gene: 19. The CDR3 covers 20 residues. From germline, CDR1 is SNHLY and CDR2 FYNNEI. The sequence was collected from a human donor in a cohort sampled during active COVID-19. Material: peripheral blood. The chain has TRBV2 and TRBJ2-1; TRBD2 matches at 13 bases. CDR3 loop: CASSFSRTSGRLRTANEQFF. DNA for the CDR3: TGTGCCAGCAGTTTCTCCCGGACTAGCGGGAGACTCCGAACGGCCAATGAGCAGTTCTTC. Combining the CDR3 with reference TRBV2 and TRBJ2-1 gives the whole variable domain EPEVTQTPSHQVTQMGQEVILRCVPISNHLYFYWYRQILGQKVEFLVSFYNNEISEKSEIFDDQFSVERPDGSNFTLKIRSTKLEDSAMYFCASSFSRTSGRLRTANEQFFGPGTRLTVL.